Shown below are 24 T cell receptor beta chains from a single sample sequenced in a study of neoadjuvant anti-PD-1 for oral cavity cancer. Assay: immunoSEQ multiplex PCR; the TCRdb copy retains only in-frame clones and omits some. The sample holds about 7,200 clones, around 52% seen once. This material consisted of tumor tissue, taken before nivolumab (anti-PD-1) treatment. These receptors all come from a person aged 35-79 years with oral cavity squamous cell carcinoma.

The rearrangement uses TRBV2 and TRBJ2-7; D not resolved. V was trimmed by 6 bases and J by 3 bases, leaving 6 bases between them. CDR1 and CDR2 (germline): SNHLY, FYNNEI. The CDR3 contains 11 residues. The CDR3 DNA reads TGTGCCAGCAGGGCAATCTACGAGCAGTACTTC. This translates into CASRAIYEQYF. Supplemented by reference TRBV2 and TRBJ2-7, the full variable domain reads EPEVTQTPSHQVTQMGQEVILRCVPISNHLYFYWYRQILGQKVEFLVSFYNNEISEKSEIFDDQFSVERPDGSNFTLKIRSTKLEDSAMYFCASRAIYEQYFGPGTRLTVT.

This clone turned up a few times. V usage is TRBV6-1 and J usage is TRBJ2-1, with 7 bases fitting TRBD1. J was trimmed by 6 bases and V by 7 bases; bases with no gene match: 6. The germline gives CDR1 MNHNS, CDR2 SASEGT. The CDR3 loop spans 13 amino acids. The CDR3 here is CASKLGGRNEQFF. CDR3 nucleotide sequence: TGTGCCAGCAAATTAGGGGGCCGCAATGAGCAGTTCTTC.

This clone was counted once. The CDR3 loop is CASRRGEWYEQYF. The CDR3 coding sequence is TGCGCCAGCCGGCGCGGGGAGTGGTACGAGCAGTACTTC. The chain uses TRBV5-1 and TRBJ2-7, with D tentatively TRBD2 (6 bases). The CDR3 totals 13 residues. Between the trimmed V and J ends, which lost 7 bases and 4 bases, there was a span of 15 bases. Germline CDR1 reads SGHRS; CDR2 reads YFSETQ. Supplemented by reference TRBV5-1 and TRBJ2-7, the full variable domain reads KAGVTQTPRYLIKTRGQQVTLSCSPISGHRSVSWYQQTPGQGLQFLFEYFSETQRNKGNFPGRFSGRQFSNSRSEMNVSTLELGDSALYLCASRRGEWYEQYFGPGTRLTVT.

This clone was detected a few times. The V and J genes are TRBV25-1 and TRBJ1-2, with D possibly matching TRBD1 (5 bases). The CDR3 consists of 13 residues. Germline V gene data show CDR1 as MGHDK and CDR2 as SYGVNS. Trimming left V 4 bases short and J 4 bases short, with 10 bases between. CDR3 protein: CASSVTGTYGYTF. DNA of the CDR3: TGTGCCAGCAGTGTTACGGGGACCTATGGCTACACCTTC.

This rearrangement joins TRBV7-8 to TRBJ2-7, with D possibly being TRBD2 (6 bases). In germline, CDR1 is SGHVS, CDR2 FQNEAQ. CDR3 length: 17 residues. V lost 1 base and J 3 bases, leaving 19 bases between the germline ends. The DNA for the CDR3 is TGTGCCAGCAGCTTAGGGGGCCGGGGGTTTAAAGTCTACGAGCAGTACTTC. Protein product: CASSLGGRGFKVYEQYF.

The chain joins TRBV7-3 to TRBJ2-1; D perhaps matches TRBD2 (5 bases). Trimming shortened V by 0 bases and J by 3 bases, and 18 bases separated the two germline ends. Germline CDR1 and CDR2: SGHTA and FQGTGA. The CDR3 has 18 amino acids. The CDR3 sequence is CASSLTGLGSLRYNEQFF. CDR3 DNA sequence: TGTGCCAGCAGCTTAACAGGTTTAGGGAGCTTACGCTACAATGAGCAGTTCTTC.

This clone is medium-sized within its sample. J is TRBJ2-7 and V is TRBV28; D gene uncertain. The ends were cut back, 2 bases at V and 2 bases at J, with 1 base in the middle. Per the germline V gene, CDR1 is MDHEN and CDR2 is SYDVKM. The CDR3 totals 11 residues. In DNA, the CDR3 is TGTGCCAGCAGTTTACCCTACGAGCAGTACTTC. It is translated as CASSLPYEQYF.

The chain has TRBV18 and TRBJ2-5; tentative D call: TRBD2 (6 bases). Germline assignment: CDR1 KGHSH and CDR2 LQKENI. The CDR3 is 13 residues long. Trimming left V 3 bases short and J 7 bases short, with 12 bases between. The CDR3 DNA sequence: TGTGCCAGCTCACCTTTTGACGGGGGGACCCAGTACTTC. Amino acids: CASSPFDGGTQYF. The full variable domain, completed using reference TRBV18 and TRBJ2-5, is NAGVMQNPRHLVRRRGQEARLRCSPMKGHSHVYWYRQLPEEGLKFMVYLQKENIIDESGMPKERFSAEFPKEGPSILRIQQVVRGDSAAYFCASSPFDGGTQYFGPGTRLLVL.

The chain combines TRBV5-1 with TRBJ1-1, with D possibly matching TRBD1 (6 bases). Trimming took off 4 bases at V and 7 bases at J, with 11 bases between the two ends. Germline V gives CDR1 SGHRS, CDR2 YFSETQ. The CDR3 extends over 12 amino acids. Here the CDR3 DNA reads TGCGCCAGCAGCCACGGACAGAATGAAGCTTTCTTT. It translates to CASSHGQNEAFF.

The chain has TRBV27 and TRBJ2-2; D gene uncertain. This CDR3 region has 14 residues. The V and J ends lost 6 bases and 1 base respectively, with 9 bases between them. CDR1 is MNHEY and CDR2 is SMNVEV in the germline V gene (reference sequence). In nucleotides, the CDR3 is TGTGCCAGCAGCAGTTTAGGGAACACCGGGGAGCTGTTTTTT. Encoded protein: CASSSLGNTGELFF.

V and J are TRBV7-8 and TRBJ1-1; maybe TRBD1 (6 bases). The germline gives CDR1 SGHVS, CDR2 FQNEAQ. The V end was cut by 0 bases, the J end by 4 bases, with 18 bases between. This CDR3 spans 17 amino acids. CDR3 sequence (DNA): TGTGCCAGCAGCTTAGCGGTAGGGGCGAGGGGGAGCACTGAAGCTTTCTTT. Translation: CASSLAVGARGSTEAFF.

This clone has only a few counts. This sequence joins TRBV14 and TRBJ2-3; 8 nucleotides agree with TRBD2. The CDR3 extends over 15 amino acids. The junction had 3 bases not matched to a gene; V was cut back by 0 bases and J by 4 bases. Germline CDR1 is SGHDN and CDR2 is FVKESK. The CDR3: CASSQDDGGADTQYF. CDR3 bases: TGTGCCAGCAGCCAAGATGACGGGGGGGCAGATACGCAGTATTTT.

The chain employs TRBV6-6 and TRBJ2-3, with 7 bases aligning to TRBD2. Germline values: CDR1 MNHNY, CDR2 SVGAGI (reference sequence). CDR3 length: 16 residues. V lost 3 bases to trimming and J lost 4 bases; unmatched junction nucleotides: 10. The CDR3 sequence: CASSYSAGVGADTQYF. CDR3 nucleotides: TGTGCCAGCAGTTATTCGGCGGGGGTTGGGGCAGATACGCAGTATTTT.

The V and J genes are TRBV10-3 and TRBJ1-1; D is perhaps TRBD1 (5 bases). This CDR3 is 14 amino acids long. The germline CDR1 and CDR2 sequences are ENHRY and SYGVKD. V was pared by 3 bases and J by 4 bases, with 12 bases between. The CDR3 DNA follows: TGTGCCATCAGTGATTTGTTGGGGGGCACTGAAGCTTTCTTT. Protein product: CAISDLLGGTEAFF.

This clone was seen more than once but under ten times. The chain couples TRBV5-1 to TRBJ1-1, with TRBD1 as a possible D gene (5 bases). This CDR3 region has 13 residues. Germline values: CDR1 SGHRS, CDR2 YFSETQ. With 0 bases removed from V and 11 bases from J, the gap between germline ends came to 14 bases. CDR3 sequence reads: CASSLAGRGQAFF. In DNA, the CDR3 is TGCGCCAGCAGCTTGGCCGGTAGGGGCCAGGCTTTCTTT.

The chain has TRBV5-1 and TRBJ2-2, with D perhaps matching TRBD2 (6 bases). The ends were cut back, 0 bases at V and 2 bases at J, with 11 bases in the middle. Germline lookup yields CDR1 SGHRS and CDR2 YFSETQ. CDR3 length equals 16 residues. DNA of the CDR3: TGCGCCAGCAGCTTGGTGGTAGCGGAAAACACCGGGGAGCTGTTTTTT. It codes for CASSLVVAENTGELFF.

This rearrangement joins TRBV5-1 to TRBJ1-6; D remains unclear. Germline V gene sequence: CDR1 SGHRS, CDR2 YFSETQ. This CDR3 has 14 residues. Trimming removed 1 base from V and 7 bases from J, with 9 bases in between. The CDR3 region has the DNA TGCGCCAGCAGCTTGAATCGTTTCAATTCACCCCTCCACTTT. The encoded protein is CASSLNRFNSPLHF.

V is TRBV2 and J is TRBJ1-2; 7 nucleotides align to TRBD1. V lost 8 bases and J lost 5; bases outside the gene matches: 14. The CDR3 loop spans 15 amino acids. Germline V gene lookup returns CDR1 SNHLY and CDR2 FYNNEI. The CDR3 bases are TGTGCCAGCTTACGAGGTCCCGGGACAGATTATGGCTACACCTTC. Translation gives CASLRGPGTDYGYTF. Using reference TRBV2 and TRBJ1-2 for the parts outside the CDR3, the full variable domain is EPEVTQTPSHQVTQMGQEVILRCVPISNHLYFYWYRQILGQKVEFLVSFYNNEISEKSEIFDDQFSVERPDGSNFTLKIRSTKLEDSAMYFCASLRGPGTDYGYTFGSGTRLTVV.

V gene TRBV5-1 combines with J gene TRBJ2-2, with a possible D match to TRBD2 (5 bases). CDR3 length: 14 residues. V was shortened by 3 bases and J by 9 bases, with 15 bases between the two germline ends. CDR1 and CDR2 (germline): SGHRS, YFSETQ. DNA for the CDR3: TGCGCCAGCAGCTCCCGGACGGACTCGAGGGAGCTGTTTTTT. This translates into CASSSRTDSRELFF. The full variable domain, with the rest looked up from reference TRBV5-1 and TRBJ2-2, is KAGVTQTPRYLIKTRGQQVTLSCSPISGHRSVSWYQQTPGQGLQFLFEYFSETQRNKGNFPGRFSGRQFSNSRSEMNVSTLELGDSALYLCASSSRTDSRELFFGEGSRLTVL.

The rearrangement joins TRBV5-4 to TRBJ1-5, with D tentatively TRBD1 (5 bases). CDR3 length equals 14 residues. With 0 bases removed from V and 9 bases from J, the gap between germline ends came to 13 bases. Germline V CDR1 and CDR2: SGHNT, YYREEE (reference sequence). CDR3 DNA sequence: TGTGCCAGCAGCTTGGGACGGGGGGTAGGGCCCCAGCATTTT. Translation: CASSLGRGVGPQHF.

The V and J genes are TRBV27 and TRBJ2-5; either TRBD1 or TRBD2 may supply D (6 bases each). Per the germline V gene, CDR1 is MNHEY and CDR2 is SMNVEV (reference sequence). V lost 2 bases, J lost 2 bases, and 21 bases lay in between. The CDR3 is made up of 18 amino acids. CDR3 amino acids: CASSLLFVGGVPQETQYF. In nucleotides, the CDR3 is TGTGCCAGCAGTTTACTTTTTGTCGGGGGCGTCCCACAAGAGACCCAGTACTTC.

This clone was seen more than once but under ten times. The chain employs TRBV18 and TRBJ2-2; D ambiguous. V lost 2 bases and J lost 1, with 11 bases in between. Per the germline V gene, CDR1 is KGHSH and CDR2 is LQKENI. CDR3 length: 16 amino acids. The CDR3 nucleotides read TGTGCCAGCTCACCATTCTTACAGTTGAACACCGGGGAGCTGTTTTTT. As protein: CASSPFLQLNTGELFF.

This clone was seen more than once but under ten times. The gene calls are TRBV11-2 and TRBJ2-2, with 7 bases fitting TRBD2. The germline CDR1 and CDR2 sequences are SGHAT and FQNNGV. Losses at the gene ends were 1 base for V and 4 bases for J; bases not matched to a gene: 6. The CDR3 is 16 amino acids. The CDR3 region has the DNA TGTGCCAGCAGCTTAGGGGCGGGAGCGGGCACCGGGGAGCTGTTTTTT. Protein sequence: CASSLGAGAGTGELFF.

This clone was seen a single time. The chain uses TRBV30 and TRBJ2-7, with TRBD2 identical over 9 bases. Germline CDR1 GTSNPN, CDR2 SVGIG (reference sequence). The CDR3 has 13 residues. The CDR3 nucleotides are TGTGCTTCTACTCGACTAGCGGCCTACGAGCAGTACTTC. It is translated as CASTRLAAYEQYF.